This entry describes one TCR beta chain. These data originate in a study of blood T cell repertoires in COVID-19. Study details: Nucleic acid was either cDNA or gDNA, and it came from T cells, B-cell-depleted T cells, or PBMCs.

Authors' methods: Amplification of reference gene primers provided the estimated nucleated cell counts. Here immunoSEQ multiplex PCR was the method, and the copy in TCRdb shows in-frame clones only, minus some. V and J calls and clone size are as listed in that table; D and trimming were resolved from the DNA. Here the sample spans roughly 260,000 clones, 75% to 90% being singletons. Sequenced sample: peripheral blood. The TCR comes from a woman in her 40s with acute or convalescent COVID-19.

This CDR3 is CASSVLPGTTEAFF. Written as DNA, the CDR3 is TGTGCCAGCAGCGTTCTCCCGGGAACCACTGAAGCTTTCTTT. The chain carries TRBV9 and TRBJ1-1; D remains ambiguous. CDR1 SGDLS and CDR2 YYNGEE come from the germline V gene. The germline V and J ends were trimmed by 2 bases and 4 bases, with 12 bases remaining between them. This CDR3 is 14 amino acids long. The whole variable domain, filled in from reference TRBV9 and TRBJ1-1, reads DSGVTQTPKHLITATGQRVTLRCSPRSGDLSVYWYQQSLDQGLQFLIQYYNGEERAKGNILERFSAQQFPDLHSELNLSSLELGDSALYFCASSVLPGTTEAFFGQGTRLTVV.